This T cell receptor (beta chain) originates from a study of cytomegalovirus exposure and HLA in healthy donors. With respect to this clone: No antigen is known for it. At one end, the junction sequence differs from germline, possibly due to a read error.

Whole-study findings and limits: Reported findings show TCR beta sequences accurately forecast HLA-A and HLA-B alleles in most subjects.

CDR1 and CDR2 from the germline V gene are MRHNA and SNTAGT. The CDR3 loop spans 13 amino acids. Researchers ran the PCR with 60 Vbeta and 13 Jbeta primers. The data were produced by immunoSEQ multiplex PCR, yet TCRdb's version contains in-frame clones alone and is incomplete. The table lists about 190,000 clones, 70% to 75% of them singletons. The sample was PBMCs. This sequence originates from a woman in her twenties or thirties in good health and CMV-seropositive. The chain joins TRBV6-4 to TRBJ2-1; 8 positions agree with TRBD1. CDR3 sequence: CASSDLQGQGAIF. CDR3 DNA: TGTGCCAGCAGTGACTTGCAGGGGCAGGGGGCCATCTTC.